The 6 T cell receptor beta chains given below trace back to one sample, sequenced in a study of molecular identifiers for immune sequencing clone quantification. TCRdb reprocessed the PCR reads with MiXCR, giving one entry per CDR3 protein. Seen here are under 350,000 distinct CDR3 sequences, 24% observed once, and the top ten hold roughly 0.7%. The specimen sequenced was naive CD8+ T cells from blood, with Jurkat cell RNA spiked in. As to subset: FACS-sorted CD8+CD4-CCR7+CD45RA+ naive T cells. These receptors originate from a human donor in good health. Some libraries in this study had Jurkat cell RNA spiked in.

This clonotype was detected a few times. The V gene is TRBV14, the J gene TRBJ2-2; D might be TRBD1 or TRBD2, each matching 6 bases. This CDR3 spans 19 amino acids. Trimming took off 3 bases at V and 2 bases at J, with 22 bases between the two ends. Germline CDR1 is SGHDN and CDR2 is FVKESK. The CDR3 loop is CASSHRGLHSIGNTGELFF. The CDR3 bases are TGTGCCAGCAGCCATCGGGGGCTACACTCGATTGGAAACACCGGGGAGCTGTTTTTT.

This clonotype appeared a single time. The chain links TRBV4-3 to TRBJ2-1, with TRBD2 identical over 8 bases. Germline V CDR1 and CDR2: LGHNA, YSLEER. This CDR3 contains 13 residues. With 4 bases clipped from V and 8 bases from J, the junction kept 4 bases outside the gene matches. CDR3 residues: CASSPGLGHEQFF. The DNA for the CDR3 is TGCGCCAGCAGCCCGGGACTAGGGCATGAGCAGTTCTTC.

The gene calls are TRBV6-5 and TRBJ1-4; 7 bases line up with TRBD1. Trimming removed 5 bases from V and 8 bases from J; junction bases left unmatched: 11. CDR3 length: 15 amino acids. The germline CDR1 and CDR2 sequences are MNHEY and SVGAGI. The CDR3: CASSPGAGGSEKLFF. In DNA form, the CDR3 reads TGTGCCAGCAGTCCCGGGGCAGGGGGTAGCGAAAAACTGTTTTTT.

This clonotype was observed a few times. This clone may be a read error of a much larger clone one base away. The chain uses TRBV12-3 or TRBV12-4 and TRBJ2-5; D is possibly TRBD2 (7 bases). The CDR3 covers 16 residues. V lost 7 bases and J lost 1, with 19 bases in between. The DNA for the CDR3 is TGTGCCAGCAACAACCCCACCGGGGGGCTCCAAGAGACCCAGTACTTC. It specifies CASNNPTGGLQETQYF.

This clonotype was seen a handful of times. V is TRBV5-1 and J is TRBJ2-1, with a tentative D call TRBD2 (6 bases). Trimming left V 4 bases short and J 5 bases short, with 7 bases between. The length of the CDR3 is 12 residues. Germline CDR1 SGHRS, CDR2 YFSETQ. CDR3: CASSTGDNEQFF. For the CDR3, the DNA is TGCGCCAGCAGCACGGGGGACAATGAGCAGTTCTTC.

V gene TRBV6-5 combines with J gene TRBJ2-6; D gene ambiguous. The V gene's germline CDR1 is MNHEY and CDR2 SVGAGI. The length of the CDR3 is 17 residues. The V end lost 4 bases, the J end lost 0 bases, and 13 bases lay between the germline ends. CDR3 protein: CASSLRAPVSGANVLTF. In DNA form, the CDR3 reads TGTGCCAGCAGTTTAAGGGCACCCGTCTCTGGGGCCAACGTCCTGACTTTC.